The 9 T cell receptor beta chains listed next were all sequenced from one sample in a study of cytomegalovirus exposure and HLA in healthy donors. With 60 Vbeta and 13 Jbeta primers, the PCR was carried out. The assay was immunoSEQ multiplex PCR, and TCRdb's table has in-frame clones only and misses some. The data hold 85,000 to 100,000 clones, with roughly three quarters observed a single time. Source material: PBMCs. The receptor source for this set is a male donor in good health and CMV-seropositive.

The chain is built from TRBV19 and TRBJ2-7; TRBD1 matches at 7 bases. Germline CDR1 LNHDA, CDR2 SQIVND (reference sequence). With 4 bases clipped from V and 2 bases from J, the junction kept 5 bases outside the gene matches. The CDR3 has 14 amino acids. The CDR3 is CASSTRTGTYEQYF. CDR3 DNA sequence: TGTGCCAGTAGTACGAGGACAGGTACCTACGAGCAGTACTTC.

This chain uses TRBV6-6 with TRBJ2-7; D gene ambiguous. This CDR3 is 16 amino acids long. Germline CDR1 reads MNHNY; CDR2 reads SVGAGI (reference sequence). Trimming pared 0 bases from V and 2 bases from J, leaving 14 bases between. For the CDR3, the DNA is TGTGCCAGCAGTTACTCGTCCGAACCCCAGACCTACGAGCAGTACTTC. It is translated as CASSYSSEPQTYEQYF.

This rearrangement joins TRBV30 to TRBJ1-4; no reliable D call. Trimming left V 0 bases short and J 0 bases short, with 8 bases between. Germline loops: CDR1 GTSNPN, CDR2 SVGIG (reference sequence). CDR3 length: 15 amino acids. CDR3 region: CAWSVSQTTNEKLFF. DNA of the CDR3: TGTGCCTGGAGTGTTTCACAGACAACTAATGAAAAACTGTTTTTT.

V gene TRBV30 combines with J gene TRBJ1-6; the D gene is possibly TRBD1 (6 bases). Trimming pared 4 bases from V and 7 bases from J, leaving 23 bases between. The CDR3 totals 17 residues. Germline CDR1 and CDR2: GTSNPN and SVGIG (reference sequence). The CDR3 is CAWTRGLRGSENSPLHF. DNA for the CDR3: TGTGCCTGGACAAGGGGTCTGAGGGGGAGTGAGAATTCACCCCTCCACTTT.

CDR3 loop: CASSYLAGAGETQYF. CDR3 DNA sequence: TGTGCCAGCAGTTACCTTGCGGGGGCAGGAGAGACCCAGTACTTC. The chain recombines TRBV6-5 with TRBJ2-5; weak D call: TRBD2 (7 bases). Germline V gives CDR1 MNHEY, CDR2 SVGAGI. V lost 2 bases, J lost 4 bases, and 14 bases lay in between. The CDR3 extends over 15 amino acids.

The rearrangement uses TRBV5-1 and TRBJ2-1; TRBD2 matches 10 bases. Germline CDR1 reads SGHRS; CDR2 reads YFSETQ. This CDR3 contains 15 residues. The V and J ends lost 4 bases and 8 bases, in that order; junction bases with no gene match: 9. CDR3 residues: CASSLTVGTSDEQFF. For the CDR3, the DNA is TGCGCCAGCAGCCTAACAGTCGGGACTAGCGATGAGCAGTTCTTC. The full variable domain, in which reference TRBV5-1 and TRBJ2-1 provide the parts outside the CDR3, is KAGVTQTPRYLIKTRGQQVTLSCSPISGHRSVSWYQQTPGQGLQFLFEYFSETQRNKGNFPGRFSGRQFSNSRSEMNVSTLELGDSALYLCASSLTVGTSDEQFFGPGTRLTVL.

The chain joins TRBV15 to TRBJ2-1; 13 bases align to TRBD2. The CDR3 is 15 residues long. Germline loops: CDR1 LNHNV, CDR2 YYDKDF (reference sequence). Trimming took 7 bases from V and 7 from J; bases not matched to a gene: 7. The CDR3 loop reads CATIKTGLAGNEQFF. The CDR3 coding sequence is TGTGCCACCATCAAGACGGGACTAGCGGGGAATGAGCAGTTCTTC.

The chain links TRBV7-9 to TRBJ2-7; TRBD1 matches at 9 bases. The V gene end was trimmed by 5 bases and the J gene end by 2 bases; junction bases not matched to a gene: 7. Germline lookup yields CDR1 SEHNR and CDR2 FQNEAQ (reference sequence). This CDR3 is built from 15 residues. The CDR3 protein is CASSPRGQGAYEQYF. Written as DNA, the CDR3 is TGTGCCAGCAGCCCTAGGGGACAGGGAGCCTACGAGCAGTACTTC.

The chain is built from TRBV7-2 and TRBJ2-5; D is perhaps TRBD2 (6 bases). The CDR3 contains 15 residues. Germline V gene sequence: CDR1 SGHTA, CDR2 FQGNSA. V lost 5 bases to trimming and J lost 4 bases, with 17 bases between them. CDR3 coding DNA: TGTGCCAGCAGCAAAGACCTAGCGAATCCAGAGACCCAGTACTTC. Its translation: CASSKDLANPETQYF.